This TCR beta chain originates from a study of identical twins. TCRdb processed the 5' RACE reads anew with MiXCR; each CDR3 protein has one entry. Of some 500,000 distinct CDR3 sequences in the sample, more than 9% were seen once. This clonotype came up many times. What it binds is unknown. General study results and limits: Models underestimated TCR alpha sharing (out-of-frame) in monozygotic twins. The study found excess low generation probability among twin-shared out-of-frame alpha sequences.

The CDR3 consists of 24 residues. The V and J ends lost 0 bases and 6 bases, in that order; junction bases with no gene match: 22. From germline, CDR1 is SGHAT and CDR2 FQNNGV. In addition, the sample was reused for a study of yellow fever vaccine responses in identical twins. That study adds: Reported findings indicate that twins' vaccine T cell responses seemed partially convergent, partially personalized.

Source material: PBMCs. This receptor was obtained from a woman under 30 in good health. This chain connects TRBV11-2 to TRBJ2-2; 16 bases align to TRBD2. CDR3 nucleotides: TGTGCCAGCAGCTTAGATAAACGTAGGAAAGGGACTAGCGGGAGGGCCGGGACCGCCGGGGAGCTGTTTTTT. Protein sequence: CASSLDKRRKGTSGRAGTAGELFF.